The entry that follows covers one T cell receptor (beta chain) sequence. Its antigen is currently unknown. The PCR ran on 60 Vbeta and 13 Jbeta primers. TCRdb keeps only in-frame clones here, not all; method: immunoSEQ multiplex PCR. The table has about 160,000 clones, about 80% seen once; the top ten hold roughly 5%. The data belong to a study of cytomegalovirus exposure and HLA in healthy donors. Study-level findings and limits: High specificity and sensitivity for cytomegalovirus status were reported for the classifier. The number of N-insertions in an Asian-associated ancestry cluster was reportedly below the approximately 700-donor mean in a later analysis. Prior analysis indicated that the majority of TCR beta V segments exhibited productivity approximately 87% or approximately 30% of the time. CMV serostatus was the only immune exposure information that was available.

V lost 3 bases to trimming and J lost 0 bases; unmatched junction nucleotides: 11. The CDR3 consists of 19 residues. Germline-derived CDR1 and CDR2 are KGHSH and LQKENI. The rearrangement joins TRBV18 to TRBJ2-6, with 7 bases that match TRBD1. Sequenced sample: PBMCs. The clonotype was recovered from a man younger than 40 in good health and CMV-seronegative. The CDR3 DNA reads TGTGCCAGCTCACCTCAGGACAGGCGAGTGTACTCTGGGGCCAACGTCCTGACTTTC. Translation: CASSPQDRRVYSGANVLTF. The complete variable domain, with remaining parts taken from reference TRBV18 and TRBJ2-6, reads NAGVMQNPRHLVRRRGQEARLRCSPMKGHSHVYWYRQLPEEGLKFMVYLQKENIIDESGMPKERFSAEFPKEGPSILRIQQVVRGDSAAYFCASSPQDRRVYSGANVLTFGAGSRLTVL.